Below are 6 T cell receptor beta chains sequenced from a single sample in a study of PD-1 blockade in mismatch repair-deficient tumors. Clones were read by immunoSEQ multiplex PCR, and TCRdb kept only the in-frame ones, dropping some. The data contain roughly 130,000 clones, approximately 91% of them seen just once; the ten biggest clones take up roughly 12%. Sequenced material: peripheral blood, taken about 17 months after starting pembrolizumab. The receptors derive from an adult with mismatch repair-deficient cancer.

The genes are TRBV6-5 and TRBJ2-5; 10 nucleotides match TRBD1. Trimming at V came to 6 bases and at J to 5 bases, leaving 9 bases not matched to a gene. Germline V gene lookup returns CDR1 MNHEY and CDR2 SVGAGI. The CDR3 spans 15 residues. The CDR3 DNA reads TGTGCCAGCAGCTCCGGGACAGGGGTACAGGAGACCCAGTACTTC. Protein sequence: CASSSGTGVQETQYF.

The chain has TRBV28 and TRBJ2-5, with D possibly called TRBD1 or TRBD2 (5 bases each). V was cut by 2 bases and J by 4 bases, with 8 bases left in between. The CDR3 covers 13 residues. Germline CDR1 reads MDHEN; CDR2 reads SYDVKM. The CDR3 DNA reads as TGTGCCAGCAGTTTACAGGGACGAGAGACCCAGTACTTC. This gives the protein CASSLQGRETQYF.

The V call is TRBV5-1, the J call TRBJ2-7, with 12 nucleotides matching TRBD1. This CDR3 region has 17 residues. V gave up 4 bases and J gave up 3 bases; unmatched junction bases: 11. Germline V lookup: CDR1 SGHRS, CDR2 YFSETQ. Here the CDR3 reads CASSLRTGTGGFYEQYF. As DNA, the CDR3 is TGCGCCAGCAGCCTGAGAACCGGGACAGGGGGCTTCTACGAGCAGTACTTC.

This clone has at least ten counts. The rearrangement links TRBV7-8 to TRBJ2-7, with TRBD1 matching 8 bases. J lost 12 bases, V lost 4 bases, and 11 bases had no gene match. The germline CDR1 and CDR2 sequences are SGHVS and FQNEAQ. CDR3 length: 13 amino acids. The CDR3 DNA reads as TGTGCCAGCAGCTCGTACTCGGACAGGGTAGGGTACTTC. Its protein product is CASSSYSDRVGYF.

This chain connects TRBV4-2 to TRBJ2-1; D tentatively fits TRBD1 or TRBD2 (7 bases each). CDR1 is LGHNA, CDR2 YNFKEQ, per germline. This CDR3 is 18 amino acids long. V gave up 0 bases and J gave up 0 bases, with 15 bases separating them. CDR3: CASSQDRGGQPSYNEQFF. DNA for the CDR3: TGTGCCAGCAGCCAAGATAGGGGGGGACAGCCCTCCTACAATGAGCAGTTCTTC.

This chain uses TRBV7-9 with TRBJ2-4, with no clear D. Between the trimmed V and J ends, which lost 1 base and 0 bases, there was a span of 7 bases. CDR1 is SEHNR and CDR2 is FQNEAQ in the germline V gene (reference sequence). The CDR3 is made up of 15 amino acids. The CDR3 DNA sequence: TGTGCCAGCAGCTTAGGCACCTTAGCCAAAAACATTCAGTACTTC. As protein: CASSLGTLAKNIQYF.